These 26 T cell receptor beta chains were sequenced from one sample in a study of glioma-infiltrating T cells. Amplification of TCR alpha and beta CDR3 regions from RNA used iRepertoire nested multiplex PCR. MiXCR, run by TCRdb on the multiplex PCR reads, gives a single entry per CDR3 protein. The table records about 93,000 distinct CDR3 sequences, around 40% of them present only once. Sequenced input: glioma tissue, nonneoplastic brain tissue, or PBMCs (not recorded which). These receptor sequences come from a human donor with low-grade glioma or glioblastoma, undergoing nonglioma brain surgery, or in good health (not recorded which).

This clonotype was found many times. The chain uses TRBV7-3 and TRBJ2-1; the D is unclear. Germline assignment: CDR1 SGHTA and CDR2 FQGTGA. Trimming took off 0 bases at V and 6 bases at J, with 6 bases between the two ends. This CDR3 is 13 amino acids long. The CDR3 spells CASSLTSVNEQFF. The DNA of the CDR3 is TGTGCCAGCAGCTTAACGTCGGTCAATGAGCAGTTCTTC.

This clonotype showed up many times. The rearrangement links TRBV2 to TRBJ1-1; D perhaps matches TRBD1 (6 bases). V shed 6 bases and J shed 6 bases, with 20 bases lying between them. There are 15 residues in the CDR3. The germline V gene has CDR1 SNHLY and CDR2 FYNNEI. DNA for the CDR3: TGTGCCAGCAGGGAAAGCGACAGGTATGACGCTGAAGCTTTCTTT. Residues: CASRESDRYDAEAFF.

The table lists this clonotype with a count of one. A much larger clone differs by one base, so this may be a read error. CDR3 DNA: TGCGCCAGCAGCCCCCCGGGGACATCGGGTGAAGCTTTCTTT. This codes for CASSPPGTSGEAFF. The V and J genes are TRBV5-1 and TRBJ1-1; D possibly corresponds to TRBD1 (6 bases). This CDR3 is built from 14 residues. Trimming removed 4 bases from V and 7 bases from J, with 17 bases in between. Germline V gives CDR1 SGHRS, CDR2 YFSETQ.

In this sample, this clonotype turned up many times. The gene calls are TRBV6-6 and TRBJ2-3, with 10 bases identical to TRBD1. There are 17 residues in the CDR3. V lost 1 base, J lost 3 bases, and 7 bases stayed unmatched. Germline CDR1 is MNHNY and CDR2 is SVGAGI (reference sequence). Here the CDR3 reads CASSYFPGTGVTDTQYF. The DNA of the CDR3 is TGTGCCAGCAGTTACTTTCCCGGGACAGGGGTGACAGATACGCAGTATTTT.

This clonotype was seen ten or more times. The V and J genes are TRBV24-1 and TRBJ2-1, with 9 positions matching TRBD2. The CDR3 runs to 15 residues. Germline CDR1 reads KGHDR; CDR2 reads SFDVKD. The V and J ends lost 0 bases and 12 bases, in that order; junction bases with no gene match: 8. The chain's CDR3 is CATSDLRSSGMGQFF. For the CDR3, the DNA is TGTGCCACCAGTGATTTGCGGTCTAGCGGGATGGGGCAGTTCTTC.

To note about this clonotype: A junction boundary mismatches the germline segment, possibly from a read error. The chain uses TRBV27 and TRBJ2-2; perhaps D is TRBD1 or TRBD2 (5 bases each). Germline CDR1 is MNHEY and CDR2 is SMNVEV (reference sequence). The CDR3 sequence is 14 residues long. The DNA of the CDR3 is TGTTCCAGCAGGGTAAAAGGGAACCCCGGGGAGATGTTTTTT. Protein product: CSSRVKGNPGEMFF.

With regard to this clonotype: One junction end does not reproduce the germline sequence, and a read error may be involved. The rearrangement uses TRBV3-1 and TRBJ2-7; TRBD2 is a possible D gene (7 bases). The CDR3 length is 15 residues. CDR1 and CDR2 (germline): LGHDT, YNNKEL (reference sequence). CDR3 sequence (DNA): TGTGCCAGCAGCCAGGGAGGGGACAATCGGTACGGGCAGTACTTC. Its protein product is CASSQGGDNRYGQYF.

This clonotype was seen many times. CDR3 DNA: TGCAGCGTTGAAGAATCCAATCAGCCCCAGCATTTT. Protein: CSVEESNQPQHF. The chain is built from TRBV29-1 and TRBJ1-5; D unresolved. The length of the CDR3 is 12 residues. Germline V gene lookup returns CDR1 SQVTM and CDR2 ANQGSEA. The V end was cut by 0 bases, the J end by 3 bases, with 3 bases between.

This clonotype showed up many times. This chain connects TRBV5-5 to TRBJ2-1; D gene uncertain. Germline CDR1 and CDR2: SGHKS and YYEKEE (reference sequence). V shed 2 bases and J shed 7 bases, with 7 bases lying between them. This CDR3 has 12 residues. The CDR3 is CASSFDWNEQFF. The CDR3 nucleotides are TGTGCCAGCAGCTTTGATTGGAATGAGCAGTTCTTC.

As for this clonotype: The junction does not match germline at one end; this may be a read error. The V and J genes are TRBV7-3 and TRBJ1-1; tentative D call: TRBD1 (5 bases). This CDR3 has 14 amino acids. CDR1 is SGHTA, CDR2 FQGTGA, per germline. CDR3 sequence: CASSLRAGYTEASF. In DNA, the CDR3 is TGTGCCAGCAGCTTAAGGGCAGGGTACACTGAGGCTTCCTTT.

This clonotype was observed at least ten times. The chain employs TRBV20-1 and TRBJ2-1; 14 positions agree with TRBD2. Germline-derived CDR1 and CDR2 are DFQATT and SNEGSKA (reference sequence). This CDR3 spans 17 amino acids. J was trimmed by 5 bases and V by 3 bases; bases with no gene match: 9. The CDR3 DNA reads as TGCAGTGCTAGGGGGACTAGCGGGAGCCACGGGAACAATGAGCAGTTCTTC. It yields the protein CSARGTSGSHGNNEQFF.

Many counts were recorded for this clonotype. The chain uses TRBV7-8 and TRBJ2-1, with TRBD2 identical over 10 bases. Germline V gene sequence: CDR1 SGHVS, CDR2 FQNEAQ. CDR3 size: 19 residues. With 2 bases clipped from V and 5 bases from J, the junction kept 15 bases outside the gene matches. CDR3 sequence (DNA): TGTGCCAGCAGCTTAAAACCAGTAGTCCTAGCGGGAGCTGACAATGAGCAGTTCTTC. Translation gives CASSLKPVVLAGADNEQFF.

This clonotype was recorded at least ten times. CDR3 bases: TGTGCCAGCATAGGGGAGACCCAGTACTTC. Amino acid sequence: CASIGETQYF. The chain is built from TRBV7-8 and TRBJ2-5, with D hard to call. The germline gives CDR1 SGHVS, CDR2 FQNEAQ. The V end lost 7 bases, the J end lost 5 bases, and 5 bases lay between the germline ends. The CDR3 is 10 amino acids. The whole variable domain, remainder taken from reference TRBV7-8 and TRBJ2-5, is GAGVSQSPRYKVAKRGQDVALRCDPISGHVSLFWYQQALGQGPEFLTYFQNEAQLDKSGLPSDRFFAERPEGSVSTLKIQRTQQEDSAVYLCASIGETQYFGPGTRLLVL.

The sample holds many counts of this clonotype. V is TRBV2 and J is TRBJ2-5; 10 bases are a match to TRBD1. After removal of 6 bases from V and 5 bases from J, the junction contained 3 bases not matched to a gene. The CDR3 has 13 amino acids. CDR1 and CDR2 (germline): SNHLY, FYNNEI. Here the CDR3 DNA reads TGTGCCAGCAGAGCGGGACAGGGGGAGACCCAGTACTTC. Amino acid sequence: CASRAGQGETQYF.

This clonotype was observed at least ten times. This chain joins TRBV9 and TRBJ1-2; D is uncertain. The CDR3 is 15 amino acids. The germline V and J ends were trimmed by 3 bases and 3 bases, with 15 bases remaining between them. Germline CDR1 reads SGDLS; CDR2 reads YYNGEE. The CDR3 is CASSGRPERYYGYTF. CDR3 bases: TGTGCCAGCAGCGGGAGACCTGAACGGTACTATGGCTACACCTTC.

This clonotype was observed a single time. The chain links TRBV4-1 to TRBJ2-7; 9 bases are shared with TRBD1. Germline V gene data show CDR1 as MGHRA and CDR2 as YSYEKL. This CDR3 is 15 amino acids long. Losses at the gene ends were 5 bases for V and 5 bases for J; bases not matched to a gene: 10. The CDR3 is CASSTNSGQGHEQYF. CDR3 nucleotide sequence: TGCGCCAGCAGCACTAACTCGGGACAGGGCCACGAGCAGTACTTC.

As to this clonotype: This clone may be a read error of a much larger clone one base away. The chain recombines TRBV18 with TRBJ1-4, with 7 bases fitting TRBD1. The CDR3 runs to 16 residues. Germline V gives CDR1 KGHSH, CDR2 LQKENI. CDR3 in amino acids: CASSNVYGQDNKKLFF. Here the CDR3 DNA reads TGTGCCAGCTCCAACGTATATGGACAGGATAATAAAAAACTGTTTTTT.

In nucleotides, the CDR3 is TGTGCCAGCGGGTACACTTCTCAGTACTTC. Translating gives CASGYTSQYF. The V call is TRBV7-3, the J call TRBJ2-4; no clear D gene. The CDR3 has 10 amino acids. In germline, CDR1 is SGHTA, CDR2 FQGTGA. V was pared by 8 bases and J by 12 bases, with 11 bases between.

The chain has TRBV4-3 and TRBJ2-2; D call uncertain. The CDR3 contains 15 residues. Looked up from germline, CDR1 is LGHNA and CDR2 is YSLEER. V was cut by 4 bases and J by 7 bases, with 16 bases left in between. This CDR3 is CASSRVVGSVGELFF. Written as DNA, the CDR3 is TGCGCCAGCAGCCGAGTAGTGGGGTCAGTCGGGGAGCTGTTTTTT.

This clonotype was seen at least ten times. This chain links TRBV5-1 with TRBJ2-1; D is unresolved. The CDR3 runs to 14 residues. CDR1 and CDR2 (germline): SGHRS, YFSETQ. Trimming took off 1 base at V and 8 bases at J, with 13 bases between the two ends. As DNA, the CDR3 is TGCGCCAGCAGCTTGCTCCGGGCCCCCTATGAGCAGTTCTTC. As protein: CASSLLRAPYEQFF.

The rearrangement joins TRBV28 to TRBJ2-3, with TRBD1 matching over 7 bases. Germline V gene lookup returns CDR1 MDHEN and CDR2 SYDVKM. The CDR3 is 15 residues long. Trimming cost V 5 bases and J 0 bases; bases outside gene matches: 5. The CDR3 reads CASSRTGASTDTQYF. The CDR3 nucleotides read TGTGCCAGCAGTCGAACAGGGGCCAGCACAGATACGCAGTATTTT.

Worth noting for this clonotype: It may be a read error: a sequence one base away is much more abundant. V usage is TRBV11-2 and J usage is TRBJ2-2; D is unclear. Germline assignment: CDR1 SGHAT and CDR2 FQNNGV. V lost 8 bases and J 7 bases, leaving 11 bases between the germline ends. The CDR3 sequence is 12 residues long. This CDR3 is CASGQTNGELFF. In nucleotides, the CDR3 is TGTGCCAGCGGCCAGACAAACGGGGAGCTGTTTTTT.

By sample share, this clonotype is medium-sized. This CDR3 is CASRPGQGTEAFF. The CDR3 nucleotides read TGTGCCAGCAGACCTGGACAGGGCACTGAAGCTTTCTTT. This rearrangement joins TRBV6-1 to TRBJ1-1, with 8 bases aligning to TRBD1. Germline lookup yields CDR1 MNHNS and CDR2 SASEGT. V trimming: 6 bases; J trimming: 4 bases; junction bases outside the gene matches: 4. The CDR3 is 13 residues long.

The table lists this clonotype with many counts. The J gene is TRBJ1-3, the V gene TRBV28; 7 nucleotides match TRBD1. Germline V CDR1 and CDR2: MDHEN, SYDVKM. This CDR3 comprises 13 residues. CDR3 protein: CVARGVSGNTIYF. CDR3 DNA sequence: TGTGTCGCCAGGGGGGTCTCTGGAAACACCATATATTTT.

This clonotype has at least ten counts. The rearrangement uses TRBV27 and TRBJ2-1; D unclear. The CDR3 totals 13 residues. V shed 6 bases and J shed 0 bases, with 6 bases lying between them. Per germline, CDR1 MNHEY and CDR2 SMNVEV (reference sequence). The CDR3 DNA is TGTGCCAGCAGACCAGGCTCCTACAATGAGCAGTTCTTC. Translated, it gives CASRPGSYNEQFF.

For this clonotype: A single base separates this from a much larger clone, so it may be a read error. The chain is built from TRBV29-1 and TRBJ1-2; D gene unclear. The CDR3 spans 10 residues. The germline CDR1 and CDR2 sequences are SQVTM and ANQGSEA. CDR3 coding DNA: TGCAGCATTGATGCTGGGGGCTACACCTTC. Protein: CSIDAGGYTF.